Presented here are 15 T cell receptor beta chains from one specimen sequenced in a study of beta chain features in type 1 diabetes. Their recognized antigens are unknown. The isolated RNA, all of it, was reverse transcribed, so expressed TCRB transcripts were what got sequenced. Sequencing used immunoSEQ multiplex PCR; TCRdb keeps in-frame clones, though not all of them. The sample includes more than 250,000 clones, 20% of them seen just once. General study results and limits: People with Type 1 diabetes carried modestly yet significantly shorter TCRB CDR3s in all four CD4+ subsets.

Sequenced: naive CD4+ T cells from blood. The receptors shown here come from a woman aged 40 to 55 with type 1 diabetes.

This clone was detected a few times. CDR3 region: CASSQQAGGPWNEQFF. The CDR3, as DNA: TGCGCCAGCAGCCAACAAGCGGGAGGGCCGTGGAATGAGCAGTTCTTC. The chain is built from TRBV4-3 and TRBJ2-1; 10 bases agree with TRBD2. The ends lost 2 bases at V and 7 bases at J; junction bases unmatched: 8. Germline CDR1 and CDR2: LGHNA and YSLEER. The CDR3 has 16 amino acids.

This clone was seen a handful of times. The rearrangement joins TRBV7-3 to TRBJ2-7; D might be TRBD1 (5 bases). Trimming removed 4 bases from V and 6 bases from J, with 13 bases in between. The CDR3 length is 13 residues. CDR1 is SGHTA, CDR2 FQGTGA, per germline. CDR3 sequence: CASSSGYQLEQYF. The CDR3 region has the DNA TGTGCCAGCAGCTCAGGGTATCAGCTCGAGCAGTACTTC.

A few counts support this clone. The CDR3 is CASSGGQPGEPQHF. CDR3 sequence (DNA): TGTGCCAGCAGCGGGGGACAGCCCGGGGAGCCCCAGCATTTT. The chain employs TRBV7-2 and TRBJ1-5, with 7 bases identical to TRBD1. The length of the CDR3 is 14 residues. With V trimmed by 5 bases and J by 8 bases, 9 bases remained unmatched. Germline assignment: CDR1 SGHTA and CDR2 FQGNSA.

The rearrangement uses TRBV7-2 and TRBJ2-7, with no clear D. Germline V gene sequence: CDR1 SGHTA, CDR2 FQGNSA. V was pared by 1 base and J by 4 bases, with 5 bases between. The CDR3 is 12 amino acids. The CDR3 DNA follows: TGTGCCAGCAGCTTAGATCTTTACGAGCAGTACTTC. Protein: CASSLDLYEQYF. Complete variable domain (other parts from reference TRBV7-2 and TRBJ2-7): GAGVSQSPSNKVTEKGKDVELRCDPISGHTALYWYRQSLGQGLEFLIYFQGNSAPDKSGLPSDRFSAERTGGSVSTLTIQRTQQEDSAVYLCASSLDLYEQYFGPGTRLTVT.

The rearrangement joins TRBV30 to TRBJ1-2, with D unresolved. CDR3 length equals 11 residues. Trimming shortened V by 8 bases and J by 8 bases, and 15 bases separated the two germline ends. In germline, CDR1 is GTSNPN, CDR2 SVGIG (reference sequence). DNA for the CDR3: TGTGCCCTCGGTGTGTCGAGGGGCTACACCTTC. The encoded protein is CALGVSRGYTF.

In its sample, this clone was seen a few times. J is TRBJ1-4 and V is TRBV9; D is perhaps TRBD1 (6 bases). V was clipped by 3 bases and J by 0 bases, with 9 bases between them. Germline CDR1 is SGDLS and CDR2 is YYNGEE. This CDR3 spans 15 amino acids. The CDR3 DNA reads TGTGCCAGCAGCGCCAGGACAGCAACTAATGAAAAACTGTTTTTT. Protein: CASSARTATNEKLFF. Based on the CDR3 plus reference TRBV9 and TRBJ1-4, the full variable domain is DSGVTQTPKHLITATGQRVTLRCSPRSGDLSVYWYQQSLDQGLQFLIQYYNGEERAKGNILERFSAQQFPDLHSELNLSSLELGDSALYFCASSARTATNEKLFFGSGTQLSVL.

The rearrangement joins TRBV4-3 to TRBJ1-1, with TRBD1 matching 11 bases. Germline V CDR1 and CDR2: LGHNA, YSLEER. The J segment lost 10 bases and the V segment lost 0 bases, leaving 1 base of the junction unmatched. This CDR3 comprises 13 residues. As DNA, the CDR3 is TGCGCCAGCAGCCAAGACGGGACAGGGGGAGCTTTCTTT. This gives the protein CASSQDGTGGAFF.

J is TRBJ1-3 and V is TRBV9; D gene ambiguous. From germline, CDR1 is SGDLS and CDR2 YYNGEE. CDR3 length: 15 amino acids. V dropped 0 bases and J dropped 0 bases, with 7 bases sitting between them. For the CDR3, the DNA is TGTGCCAGCAGCGTAGCGTCCGTCTCTGGAAACACCATATATTTT. This codes for CASSVASVSGNTIYF.

The rearrangement joins TRBV30 to TRBJ1-1, with D unclear. The CDR3 is 13 residues long. Trimming shortened V by 0 bases and J by 1 base, and 6 bases separated the two germline ends. The V gene's germline CDR1 is GTSNPN and CDR2 SVGIG (reference sequence). The CDR3 protein is CAWSVRANTEAFF. The CDR3 nucleotides are TGTGCCTGGAGTGTGAGAGCGAACACTGAAGCTTTCTTT.

This clone has just a few counts. The chain recombines TRBV5-4 with TRBJ2-1; 11 positions match TRBD1. After removal of 4 bases from V and 6 bases from J, the junction contained 6 bases not matched to a gene. Germline V gene lookup returns CDR1 SGHNT and CDR2 YYREEE (reference sequence). The CDR3 covers 15 residues. The CDR3 DNA is TGTGCCAGCAGCCGAGGACAGGGGGCAATCAATGAGCAGTTCTTC. Its protein product is CASSRGQGAINEQFF.

This clone came up a few times. The chain carries TRBV11-2 and TRBJ2-2; 12 bases map to TRBD2. V lost 8 bases and J lost 5; bases outside the gene matches: 9. The V gene's germline CDR1 is SGHAT and CDR2 FQNNGV. The CDR3 runs 16 residues. The CDR3 spells CASVLAGGYGTGELFF. The CDR3 DNA follows: TGTGCCAGCGTACTAGCGGGAGGATATGGGACCGGGGAGCTGTTTTTT.

This clone turned up a few times. The chain links TRBV9 to TRBJ1-5; 9 positions agree with TRBD1. Germline lookup yields CDR1 SGDLS and CDR2 YYNGEE. This CDR3 is 17 amino acids long. V dropped 4 bases and J dropped 7; count of bases not matched to a gene: 15. The CDR3 spells CASSPGGRDREGQPQHF. The CDR3 bases are TGTGCCAGCAGCCCCGGGGGGAGGGACAGGGAAGGCCAGCCCCAGCATTTT.

This clone has only a few counts. The chain's CDR3 is CAGTNQRRGDTGELFF. For the CDR3, the DNA is TGTGCCGGAACCAACCAGCGGCGGGGGGACACCGGGGAGCTGTTTTTT. The chain employs TRBV7-6 and TRBJ2-2, with 8 nucleotides matching TRBD2. Germline CDR1 reads SGHVS; CDR2 reads FNYEAQ. Germline trimming cut 11 bases from V and 3 bases from J; bases unmatched to any gene: 14. CDR3 length: 16 amino acids.

The chain employs TRBV27 and TRBJ2-1; TRBD2 matches at 9 bases. CDR1 and CDR2 (germline): MNHEY, SMNVEV (reference sequence). V shed 5 bases, J shed 3 bases, and the junction held 5 bases outside the gene matches. The CDR3 has 15 amino acids. The CDR3 region has the DNA TGTGCCAGCAGTCCCTCAGCGGGAGGCTACAATGAGCAGTTCTTC. Translating gives CASSPSAGGYNEQFF.

The genes are TRBV5-1 and TRBJ2-2, with 9 positions matching TRBD2. Per germline, CDR1 SGHRS and CDR2 YFSETQ. Trimming removed 3 bases from V and 3 bases from J; junction bases left unmatched: 3. This CDR3 is 15 amino acids long. Written as DNA, the CDR3 is TGCGCCAGCAGCTACCTAGCGGGACACACCGGGGAGCTGTTTTTT. Residues: CASSYLAGHTGELFF.